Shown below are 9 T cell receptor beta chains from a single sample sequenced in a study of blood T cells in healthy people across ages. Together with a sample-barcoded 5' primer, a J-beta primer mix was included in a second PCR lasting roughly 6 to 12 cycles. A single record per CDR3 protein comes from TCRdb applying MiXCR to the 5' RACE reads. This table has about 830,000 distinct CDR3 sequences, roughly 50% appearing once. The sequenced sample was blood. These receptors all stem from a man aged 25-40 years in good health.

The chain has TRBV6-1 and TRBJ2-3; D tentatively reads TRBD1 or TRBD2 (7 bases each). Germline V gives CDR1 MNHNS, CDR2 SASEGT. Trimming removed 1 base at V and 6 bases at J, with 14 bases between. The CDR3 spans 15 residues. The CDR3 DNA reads TGTGCCAGCAGTGAAGTGGGAGGGGGCTTGGATACGCAGTATTTT. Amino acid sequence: CASSEVGGGLDTQYF.

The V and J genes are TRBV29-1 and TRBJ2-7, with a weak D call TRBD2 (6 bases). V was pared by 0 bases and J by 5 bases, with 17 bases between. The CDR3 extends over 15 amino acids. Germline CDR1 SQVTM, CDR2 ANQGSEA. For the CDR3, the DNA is TGCAGCGTTGAAGAAGGGAGGCCTACCCGGAACGAGCAGTACTTC. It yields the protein CSVEEGRPTRNEQYF.

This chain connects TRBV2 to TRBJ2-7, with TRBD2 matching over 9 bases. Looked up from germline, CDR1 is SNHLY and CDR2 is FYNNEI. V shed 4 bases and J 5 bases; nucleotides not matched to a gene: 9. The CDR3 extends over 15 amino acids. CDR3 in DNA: TGTGCCAGCAGTGCGGTGCTAGCGGGATTCAACGAGCAGTACTTC. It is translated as CASSAVLAGFNEQYF.

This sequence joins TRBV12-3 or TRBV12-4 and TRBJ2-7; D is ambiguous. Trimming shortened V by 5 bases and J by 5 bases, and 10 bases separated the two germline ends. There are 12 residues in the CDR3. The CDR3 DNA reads TGTGCCAGCAGTCCAAATTACAACGAGCAGTACTTC. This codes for CASSPNYNEQYF.

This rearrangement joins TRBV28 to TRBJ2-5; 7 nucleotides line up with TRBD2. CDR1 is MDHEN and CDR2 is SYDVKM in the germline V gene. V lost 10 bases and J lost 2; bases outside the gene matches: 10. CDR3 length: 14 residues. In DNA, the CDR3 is TGTGCCACATATCCCACTAGCGCACAAGAGACCCAGTACTTC. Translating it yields CATYPTSAQETQYF.

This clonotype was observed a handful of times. The CDR3 DNA sequence: TGTGCCAGCATCTCCCCAAGCTATGGCTACACCTTC. Encoded protein: CASISPSYGYTF. The rearrangement uses TRBV6-5 and TRBJ1-2; D gene ambiguous. V was pared by 7 bases and J by 4 bases, with 10 bases between. Looked up from germline, CDR1 is MNHEY and CDR2 is SVGAGI. The CDR3 spans 12 residues.

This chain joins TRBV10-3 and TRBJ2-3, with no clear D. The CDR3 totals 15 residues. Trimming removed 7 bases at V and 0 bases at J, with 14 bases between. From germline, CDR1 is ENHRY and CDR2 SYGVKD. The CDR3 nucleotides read TGTGCCATCAAAGGTTCCGGCTCTAGCACAGATACGCAGTATTTT. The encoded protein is CAIKGSGSSTDTQYF.

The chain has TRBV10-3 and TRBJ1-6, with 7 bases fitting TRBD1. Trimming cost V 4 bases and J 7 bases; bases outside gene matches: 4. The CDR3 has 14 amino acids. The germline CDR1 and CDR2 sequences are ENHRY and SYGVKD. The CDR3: CAISADRLNSPLHF. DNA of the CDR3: TGTGCCATCAGTGCGGACAGGTTGAATTCACCCCTCCACTTT.

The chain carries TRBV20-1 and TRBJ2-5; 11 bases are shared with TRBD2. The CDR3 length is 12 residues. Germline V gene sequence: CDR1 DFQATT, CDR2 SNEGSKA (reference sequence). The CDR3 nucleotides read TGCCGGATAGCGGGAGGGGGGGAGACCCAGTACTTC. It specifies CRIAGGGETQYF.